The 22 T cell receptor beta chains listed next were all sequenced from one sample in a study of tumor and adjacent non-tumor tissue in lung cancer. No cell sorting was done before RNA was extracted from the tissue. TCRbeta libraries were built with three rounds of nested PCR, modified from ARM-PCR. One entry per CDR3 protein, called by TCRdb with MiXCR from the multiplex PCR reads. The table lists tens of thousands of distinct CDR3 sequences, 60% to 80% of them singletons. The sample consisted of lung tumor tissue. Receptors were obtained from a woman in her forties or fifties with non-small cell lung cancer.

In the case of this clonotype: A read error may account for a junction end that differs from germline. The chain joins TRBV5-1 to TRBJ2-7, with D perhaps matching TRBD2 (6 bases). This CDR3 spans 15 amino acids. Germline values: CDR1 SGHRS, CDR2 YFSETQ. Here the CDR3 DNA reads TGCACCAGCAGCTTGTCGGGACTTCAGACCCACGAGCAGTACTTC. Protein: CTSSLSGLQTHEQYF.

In the case of this clonotype: A much larger clonotype is one base distant, so this may be a read error. The chain couples TRBV11-2 to TRBJ2-2, with D possibly being TRBD2 (5 bases). The CDR3 loop spans 13 amino acids. Germline CDR1 and CDR2: SGHAT and FQNNGV. The CDR3 coding sequence is TGTGCCAGCAGCTTTACGGATACCGGGGAGCAGTTTTTT. Its translation: CASSFTDTGEQFF. Filled out from reference TRBV11-2 and TRBJ2-2, the complete variable domain reads EAGVAQSPRYKIIEKRQSVAFWCNPISGHATLYWYQQILGQGPKLLIQFQNNGVVDDSQLPKDRFSAERLKGVDSTLKIQPAKLEDSAVYLCASSFTDTGEQFFGEGSRLTVL.

Points on this clonotype: A much larger clone lies one base from this, so it may be a read error. The chain is built from TRBV28 and TRBJ2-1; TRBD2 is a possible D gene (6 bases). Germline V gene data show CDR1 as MDHEN and CDR2 as SYDVKM. The CDR3 totals 18 residues. Trimming stripped 5 bases from V and 4 bases from J, with 24 bases between. The CDR3 protein is CASSTPLGGAYRYNEQFF. The CDR3, as DNA: TGTGCCAGCAGTACCCCGTTGGGGGGAGCGTATAGATACAATGAGCAGTTCTTC.

On this clonotype itself: A read error may produce the germline difference seen at one junction end. The rearrangement joins TRBV6-5 to TRBJ2-6; tentatively, D is TRBD1 or TRBD2 (5 bases each). CDR3 length: 16 amino acids. The germline CDR1 and CDR2 sequences are MNHEY and SVGAGI. For the CDR3, the DNA is TGTGCCAGCAATTCTATTCTAGCTACTGGGGCCAACCTCCTGACTTTC. Amino acid sequence: CASNSILATGANLLTF.

As for this clonotype: One end of the junction fails to match germline, which may point to a read error. The CDR3 region is CTSTNTGAQYF. The CDR3, as DNA: TGTACCAGCACCAATACAGGGGCTCAGTACTTT. The chain recombines TRBV6-5 with TRBJ2-4, with TRBD1 matching over 7 bases. The length of the CDR3 is 11 residues. Germline lookup yields CDR1 MNHEY and CDR2 SVGAGI.

Note on this clonotype: One end of the junction does not line up with germline, which may come from a read error. The chain recombines TRBV11-2 with TRBJ1-5, with no clear D. The CDR3 is made up of 15 amino acids. Per germline, CDR1 SGHAT and CDR2 FQNNGV. CDR3 loop: CTSSWYAYSNQPQHF. In DNA, the CDR3 is TGTACCAGCAGCTGGTACGCTTATAGCAATCAGCCCCAGCATTTT.

To note about this clonotype: The conserved final phenylalanine or tryptophan is absent from the CDR3, which likely points to a read error. The V gene is TRBV5-1, the J gene TRBJ1-2; no firm D call. This CDR3 spans 14 amino acids. Trimming removed 1 base at V and 2 bases at J, with 9 bases between. The V gene's germline CDR1 is SGHRS and CDR2 YFSETQ. Here the CDR3 reads CASSLQEKNYGYTS. The DNA for the CDR3 is TGCGCCAGCAGCTTGCAGGAGAAAAACTATGGCTACACCTCC.

V and J are TRBV20-1 and TRBJ2-4; D tentatively reads TRBD1 or TRBD2 (6 bases each). Germline CDR1 is DFQATT and CDR2 is SNEGSKA (reference sequence). Trimming left V 6 bases short and J 6 bases short, with 21 bases between. The CDR3 runs 15 residues. This CDR3 is CSAASVVGGLNIQYF. The CDR3 DNA sequence: TGCAGTGCCGCTAGTGTGGTCGGGGGCCTAAACATTCAGTACTTC.

With regard to this clonotype: No conserved phenylalanine or tryptophan ends this CDR3, so it is likely a read error. The limits of the CDR3 on the DNA are not certain, so only TCRdb's listed CDR3 is given. V usage is TRBV20-1 and J usage is TRBJ2-1; TRBD1 reflects the table's D call only, with no check against the DNA. Counting both end residues, the CDR3 totals 14 amino acids. Germline CDR1 reads DFQATT; CDR2 reads SNEGSKA (reference sequence). The CDR3: CSARWGETCNEHFI.

Concerning this clonotype: In this CDR3 the conserved last residue, phenylalanine or tryptophan, is missing, so a read error is likely. The chain couples TRBV5-1 to TRBJ1-1; D is ambiguous. The germline V gene has CDR1 SGHRS and CDR2 YFSETQ. The CDR3 is 15 residues long. The DNA for the CDR3 is TGCACCAGCAGCTGGCTATCCGGCATGAACACTGAAGCTTTCCTT. Its translation is CTSSWLSGMNTEAFL.

The chain links TRBV6-1 to TRBJ2-3, with D hard to call. V was pared by 4 bases and J by 6 bases, with 14 bases between. The CDR3 runs 14 residues. In germline, CDR1 is MNHNS, CDR2 SASEGT. For the CDR3, the DNA is TGTGCCAGCAGTGGCACATGGGGTCGTGATACGCAGTATTTT. This gives the protein CASSGTWGRDTQYF.

Turning to this clonotype: The junction and the germline gene differ at one end; a read error may be behind it. The chain links TRBV6-6 to TRBJ2-2; D is perhaps TRBD1 or TRBD2 (5 bases each). This CDR3 region has 19 residues. Germline V gene sequence: CDR1 MNHNY, CDR2 SVGAGI (reference sequence). The CDR3 here is CASSYSGSVGTVHTGELFF. CDR3 nucleotide sequence: TGTGCCAGCAGTTACTCTGGGTCTGTCGGGACGGTGCACACCGGGGAGCTGTTTTTC.

V usage is TRBV6-5 and J usage is TRBJ1-4, with 7 bases that match TRBD1. Germline CDR1 reads MNHEY; CDR2 reads SVGAGI. The CDR3 sequence is 15 residues long. CDR3 in DNA: TGTGTTAGCAGTTACGCCGGGTCGGGACAGGAAAAACTGTTTTTT. Amino acid sequence: CVSSYAGSGQEKLFF.

On this clonotype: The CDR3 carries no conserved terminal phenylalanine or tryptophan, so it likely arises from a read error. Because the CDR3's place on the DNA is in doubt, the DNA is left out and the CDR3 is given as listed by TCRdb. This chain joins TRBV6-1 and TRBJ2-2; the table's D call TRBD1 went unverified against the DNA. Germline CDR1 MNHNS, CDR2 SASEGT. The CDR3 spans 15 amino acids, including both terminal residues. CDR3 in amino acids: CASSDRDTHTGELFV.

As to this clonotype: A read error may produce the germline difference seen at one junction end. This chain joins TRBV5-6 and TRBJ2-3; 8 bases map to TRBD2. Per germline, CDR1 SGHDT and CDR2 YYEEEE. This CDR3 comprises 15 residues. CDR3 residues: CASRLVGRAGDTRYF. For the CDR3, the DNA is TGTGCCAGCAGACTTGTCGGGAGGGCCGGGGATACGCGGTATTTT.

This clonotype has a handful of counts. The gene calls are TRBV20-1 and TRBJ2-1, with 12 bases that match TRBD2. This CDR3 spans 17 amino acids. The J segment lost 4 bases and the V segment lost 5 bases, leaving 12 bases of the junction unmatched. Germline lookup yields CDR1 DFQATT and CDR2 SNEGSKA (reference sequence). CDR3 sequence reads: CSASNIPGLAGYNEQFF. DNA of the CDR3: TGCAGTGCTTCTAACATCCCGGGACTAGCGGGTTACAATGAGCAGTTCTTC.

The V gene is TRBV7-8, the J gene TRBJ2-5, with D perhaps matching TRBD1 (5 bases). CDR3 length: 13 residues. CDR1 and CDR2 from the germline V gene are SGHVS and FQNEAQ. CDR3 nucleotides: TGTGCATGCAGCGTCAGGGTTCTCGAGACCCAGTACTTC. Residues: CACSVRVLETQYF.

To note about this clonotype: Relative to the germline gene, one junction end is altered; a read error may explain this. V and J are TRBV6-1 and TRBJ2-6; no clear D. This CDR3 is 15 amino acids long. Germline V gene lookup returns CDR1 MNHNS and CDR2 SASEGT. The CDR3 loop is CASSEGNSRANVLTF. The CDR3 DNA is TGTGCCAGCAGTGAAGGGAACTCTAGGGCAAACGTCCTGACTTTC.

With regard to this clonotype: Relative to the germline gene, one junction end is altered; a read error may explain this. V usage is TRBV7-9 and J usage is TRBJ1-1; tentative D call: TRBD1 (5 bases). Looked up from germline, CDR1 is SEHNR and CDR2 is FQNEAQ (reference sequence). The CDR3 spans 14 residues. Written as DNA, the CDR3 is TGCGCCAGCAGCTTAGCCGGGACCAACGAGGAAGCTTTATTT. Residues: CASSLAGTNEEALF.

As for this clonotype: At one of its ends the junction is not consistent with the germline gene, which may arise from a read error. This chain joins TRBV11-3 and TRBJ2-7; TRBD2 matches at 7 bases. Germline loops: CDR1 SGHNT, CDR2 YENEEA. There are 13 residues in the CDR3. This CDR3 is CASSLRRDYQQYF. The CDR3 coding sequence is TGTGCCAGCAGCTTGAGGAGGGACTACCAGCAATACTTC.

The chain couples TRBV14 to TRBJ2-3; TRBD2 is a possible D gene (7 bases). The CDR3 covers 17 residues. The V gene's germline CDR1 is SGHDN and CDR2 FVKESK. The CDR3: CSNSLYWAGAGTDTQYF. As DNA, the CDR3 is TGTTCCAACAGCCTCTACTGGGCGGGGGCTGGCACAGATACGCAGTATTTT. Combining the CDR3 with reference TRBV14 and TRBJ2-3 gives the whole variable domain EAGVTQFPSHSVIEKGQTVTLRCDPISGHDNLYWYRRVMGKEIKFLLHFVKESKQDESGMPNNRFLAERTGGTYSTLKVQPAELEDSGVYFCSNSLYWAGAGTDTQYFGPGTRLTVL.

Note on this clonotype: It may be a read error: a sequence one base away is much more abundant. The chain joins TRBV5-1 to TRBJ2-1; D is unclear. The V end lost 4 bases, the J end lost 5 bases, and 10 bases lay between the germline ends. Germline CDR1 SGHRS, CDR2 YFSETQ. This CDR3 comprises 13 residues. Written as DNA, the CDR3 is TGCGCCAGCAGCCCTCGATGGAACAATGAGCAGTTCTTC. It specifies CASSPRWNNEQFF.